This T cell receptor beta chain was observed in a study of cytotoxic CD8 clonotypes in ibrutinib-treated CLL. Points from the study as a whole: In sustained-remission versus progressing patients, sampling times differed. Relative to age-matched healthy donors, clonality at baseline was higher, and it tracked circulating CD8+ T-cell counts. Clonality showed a rise at ibrutinib response that reversed toward baseline at progression.

On this clone itself: Its antigen is unidentified.

V was trimmed by 2 bases and J by 3 bases, leaving 9 bases between them. This CDR3 is built from 14 residues. Per germline, CDR1 SGHVS and CDR2 FQNEAQ. The assay was immunoSEQ multiplex PCR, and TCRdb's table has in-frame clones only and misses some. This table has some 200,000 clones, 70% to 75% appearing once. The sequencing here drew on PBMCs, taken after 12 months of ibrutinib treatment. The chain carries TRBV7-8 and TRBJ2-3; D is uncertain. This sequence originates from a human donor with chronic lymphocytic leukemia. In nucleotides, the CDR3 is TGTGCCAGCAGCTTATTTTCGAGAACAGATACGCAGTATTTT. Protein sequence: CASSLFSRTDTQYF.